The 5 T cell receptor beta chains in this list originate from one sample, sequenced in a study of T cell clonotyping in hematopoietic cell transplantation. Only in-frame clones appear in the TCRdb table, and some are missing; sequencing was by immunoSEQ multiplex PCR. Here the sample spans 5,400 or so clones, approximately 91% being singletons. The sample consisted of peripheral blood mononuclear cells, taken 100 days after allogeneic stem cell transplant. These receptors originate from a female patient between 50 and 59 years old who had an allogeneic stem cell transplant from a related donor, so the T cells may come from the graft donor. Some clones in this sample may be carry-over from other donors' samples.

This chain joins TRBV7-9 and TRBJ1-1; D remains ambiguous. The germline V gene has CDR1 SEHNR and CDR2 FQNEAQ (reference sequence). CDR3 length: 14 residues. V lost 2 bases and J lost 1, with 8 bases in between. CDR3 DNA: TGTGCCAGCAGCTTAAGCCGGTCGAACACTGAAGCTTTCTTT. This sequence encodes CASSLSRSNTEAFF.

V is TRBV30 and J is TRBJ1-2; D might be TRBD1 (6 bases). Germline V gene data show CDR1 as GTSNPN and CDR2 as SVGIG (reference sequence). There are 14 residues in the CDR3. Trimming pared 4 bases from V and 1 base from J, leaving 13 bases between. In DNA form, the CDR3 reads TGTGCCTGGATTGGACAGAACCTTAACTATGGCTACACCTTC. Protein product: CAWIGQNLNYGYTF.

The V gene is TRBV4-3, the J gene TRBJ2-3; D uncertain. The CDR3 is 15 residues long. The V end was cut by 0 bases, the J end by 1 base, with 8 bases between. Germline-derived CDR1 and CDR2 are LGHNA and YSLEER. In nucleotides, the CDR3 is TGCGCCAGCAGCCAAGATTTTGTCGGCACAGATACGCAGTATTTT. Translation: CASSQDFVGTDTQYF.

V gene TRBV4-3 combines with J gene TRBJ1-2; 9 bases match TRBD1. CDR3 length equals 15 residues. Germline loops: CDR1 LGHNA, CDR2 YSLEER. The V and J ends lost 1 base and 7 bases, in that order; junction bases with no gene match: 7. The CDR3 DNA follows: TGCGCCAGCAGCCAAGGTCCCGGGACAGGGTTTGGCTACACCTTC. Its translation is CASSQGPGTGFGYTF.

The rearrangement links TRBV28 to TRBJ2-7, with a weak D call TRBD1 (6 bases). The length of the CDR3 is 12 residues. The V gene lost 7 bases and the J gene lost 2 bases, with 9 bases spanning the gap. Germline loops: CDR1 MDHEN, CDR2 SYDVKM. The CDR3 spells CASNTGTYEQYV. CDR3 sequence (DNA): TGTGCCAGCAATACAGGGACCTACGAGCAGTACGTC.